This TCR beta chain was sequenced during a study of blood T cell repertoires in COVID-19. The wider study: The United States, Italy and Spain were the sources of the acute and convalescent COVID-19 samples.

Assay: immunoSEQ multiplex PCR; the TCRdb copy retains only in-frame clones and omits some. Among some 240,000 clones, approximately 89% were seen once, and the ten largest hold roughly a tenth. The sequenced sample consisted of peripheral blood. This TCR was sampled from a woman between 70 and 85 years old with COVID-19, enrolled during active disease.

This CDR3 reads CASSRTGIISEQFF. In nucleotides, the CDR3 is TGCGCCAGCAGCCGCACAGGGATAATAAGTGAGCAGTTCTTC. J is TRBJ2-1 and V is TRBV4-1, with D possibly matching TRBD1 (6 bases). In germline, CDR1 is MGHRA, CDR2 YSYEKL. The CDR3 extends over 14 amino acids. V lost 4 bases and J 9 bases, leaving 16 bases between the germline ends.